The T cell receptor (beta chain) under discussion was sequenced for a study of T cell responses to AZD1222 COVID-19 vaccine. Study-wide findings and caveats: Compared with day 0, the breadth and depth of the Spike-specific TCR repertoire rose significantly after two doses of AZD1222.

The assay was immunoSEQ multiplex PCR, and TCRdb's table has in-frame clones only and misses some. Here the sample spans 90,000 to 150,000 clones, about 82% being singletons. Trimming cost V 3 bases and J 7 bases, with 16 bases left between them. This CDR3 region has 14 residues. The V gene's germline CDR1 is MDHEN and CDR2 SYDVKM. The table lists this clone with a count of one. Its target is unknown. This clonotype was sampled from an adult who received the AZD1222 COVID-19 vaccine. The sample was peripheral blood, taken 28 days after the second AZD1222 dose. This rearrangement joins TRBV28 to TRBJ2-7, with a possible D match to TRBD1 (6 bases). The CDR3 is CASSFGETGWEQYF. The CDR3 DNA reads as TGTGCCAGCAGTTTCGGTGAGACAGGATGGGAGCAGTACTTC.